The rows below give T cell receptor beta chains drawn from one sample of a study of cytomegalovirus exposure and HLA in healthy donors. Sequencing used immunoSEQ multiplex PCR; TCRdb keeps in-frame clones, though not all of them. This table has around 140,000 clones, 60% to 80% appearing once. The sequencing sample was made of PBMCs. These TCRs come from a woman aged 60-75 years in good health and CMV-seronegative. Both conserved end residues are part of each CDR3. The order of the fields is V gene, J gene, clone size, D gene, CDR3 protein, CDR3 DNA. A D gene is named only where the DNA matches it firmly. Some rows mark clone size as missing; the rest say once, few, many or name a class of expanded clone.

v_gene: TRBV10-1; j_gene: TRBJ2-3; abundance: once; d_gene: TRBD1; CDR3aa: CASSSLRTGGTDTQYF; CDR3nt: TGCGCCAGCAGCTCTCTGCGGACAGGAGGCACAGATACGCAGTATTTT
v_gene: TRBV10-1; j_gene: TRBJ2-3; abundance: -; d_gene: -; CDR3aa: CASSLDGSTDTQYF; CDR3nt: TGCGCCAGCAGTCTAGACGGTAGCACAGATACGCAGTATTTT
v_gene: TRBV30; j_gene: TRBJ2-4; abundance: -; d_gene: TRBD2; CDR3aa: CAWRPAGGRTKNIQYF; CDR3nt: TGTGCCTGGAGACCGGCGGGGGGGCGGACCAAAAACATTCAGTACTTC
v_gene: TRBV7-2; j_gene: TRBJ2-4; abundance: -; d_gene: TRBD2; CDR3aa: CASSFPTLAGGLRNIQYF; CDR3nt: TGTGCCAGCAGCTTCCCTACACTAGCGGGGGGGCTGCGAAACATTCAGTACTTC
v_gene: TRBV11-2; j_gene: TRBJ2-1; abundance: once; d_gene: -; CDR3aa: CASSIQGNSYNEQFF; CDR3nt: TGTGCCAGCAGCATACAGGGTAACTCCTACAATGAGCAGTTCTTC
v_gene: TRBV13; j_gene: TRBJ1-2; abundance: -; d_gene: -; CDR3aa: CASSFAEPTNYGYTF; CDR3nt: TGTGCCAGCAGCTTCGCGGAACCCACTAACTATGGCTACACCTTC
v_gene: TRBV5-5; j_gene: TRBJ2-1; abundance: once; d_gene: TRBD2; CDR3aa: CASSSSGGDYNEQFF; CDR3nt: TGTGCCAGCAGCTCTAGCGGGGGGGACTACAATGAGCAGTTCTTC
v_gene: TRBV4-2; j_gene: TRBJ2-3; abundance: -; d_gene: TRBD2; CDR3aa: CASSQDKASGPGLPQYF; CDR3nt: TGTGCCAGCAGCCAAGATAAGGCTAGCGGACCTGGTCTCCCGCAGTATTTT
v_gene: TRBV11-2; j_gene: TRBJ1-2; abundance: -; d_gene: -; CDR3aa: CASSSTLQGYGYTF; CDR3nt: TGTGCCAGCAGCTCCACGTTACAGGGCTATGGCTACACCTTC
v_gene: TRBV28; j_gene: TRBJ2-1; abundance: -; d_gene: -; CDR3aa: CASHSISFGEQFF; CDR3nt: TGTGCCAGCCACTCTATATCTTTTGGTGAGCAGTTCTTC
v_gene: TRBV7-8; j_gene: TRBJ2-7; abundance: few; d_gene: TRBD2; CDR3aa: CASSLSRGLAGARTYEQYF; CDR3nt: TGTGCCAGCAGCTTATCCCGAGGACTAGCGGGGGCGAGGACCTACGAGCAGTACTTC
v_gene: TRBV28; j_gene: TRBJ1-2; abundance: few; d_gene: TRBD1; CDR3aa: CASSPRGTGVKGYGYTF; CDR3nt: TGTGCCAGCAGTCCTCGCGGGACAGGGGTCAAGGGCTATGGCTACACCTTC
v_gene: TRBV28; j_gene: TRBJ2-7; abundance: once; d_gene: -; CDR3aa: CASRLSGREQYF; CDR3nt: TGTGCCAGCAGGCTCTCTGGGCGCGAGCAGTACTTC
v_gene: TRBV4-1; j_gene: TRBJ2-1; abundance: few; d_gene: TRBD2; CDR3aa: CASSQDPTSGGLNEQFF; CDR3nt: TGCGCCAGCAGCCAAGACCCAACTAGCGGGGGGCTTAATGAGCAGTTCTTC
v_gene: TRBV5-1; j_gene: TRBJ1-1; abundance: -; d_gene: -; CDR3aa: CASSGQVLMNTEAFF; CDR3nt: TGCGCCAGCAGCGGACAAGTTCTGATGAACACTGAAGCTTTCTTT
v_gene: TRBV4-1; j_gene: TRBJ2-5; abundance: -; d_gene: -; CDR3aa: CASSQEQDRRAQYF; CDR3nt: TGCGCCAGCAGCCAAGAGCAGGACCGGAGGGCCCAGTACTTC
v_gene: TRBV5-6; j_gene: TRBJ1-1; abundance: -; d_gene: -; CDR3aa: CASSSTASWPLNTEAFF; CDR3nt: TGTGCCAGCAGCTCGACAGCATCCTGGCCCCTGAACACTGAAGCTTTCTTT
v_gene: TRBV28; j_gene: TRBJ2-7; abundance: -; d_gene: -; CDR3aa: CASSLAGYEQYF; CDR3nt: TGTGCCAGCAGTTTAGCAGGCTACGAGCAGTACTTC
v_gene: TRBV6-1; j_gene: TRBJ1-5; abundance: few; d_gene: TRBD1; CDR3aa: CASSDGQASNQPQHF; CDR3nt: TGTGCCAGCAGTGACGGACAGGCTAGCAATCAGCCCCAGCATTTT
v_gene: TRBV7-8; j_gene: TRBJ1-3; abundance: -; d_gene: -; CDR3aa: CASSLALRHPSGNTIYF; CDR3nt: TGTGCCAGCAGCTTAGCGCTGAGACATCCCTCTGGAAACACCATATATTTT
v_gene: TRBV27; j_gene: TRBJ1-1; abundance: -; d_gene: TRBD1; CDR3aa: CASNSGQVMNTEAFF; CDR3nt: TGTGCCAGCAACTCCGGACAGGTCATGAACACTGAAGCTTTCTTT
v_gene: TRBV6-1; j_gene: TRBJ1-5; abundance: -; d_gene: -; CDR3aa: CASRERAEASNQPQHF; CDR3nt: TGTGCCAGCAGGGAAAGGGCGGAGGCAAGCAATCAGCCCCAGCATTTT
v_gene: TRBV10-2; j_gene: TRBJ1-5; abundance: -; d_gene: -; CDR3aa: CASSGEQGLSNQPQHF; CDR3nt: TGCGCCAGCAGTGGGGAACAGGGTTTGAGCAATCAGCCCCAGCATTTT
v_gene: TRBV7-6; j_gene: TRBJ2-1; abundance: -; d_gene: TRBD1; CDR3aa: CASSPPAWDSHNEQFF; CDR3nt: TGTGCCAGCAGCCCCCCCGCCTGGGACAGCCACAATGAGCAGTTCTTC
v_gene: TRBV9; j_gene: TRBJ2-5; abundance: -; d_gene: -; CDR3aa: CASSVGVASGSGETQYF; CDR3nt: TGTGCCAGCAGCGTAGGTGTGGCGTCAGGTAGTGGAGAGACCCAGTACTTC
v_gene: TRBV30; j_gene: TRBJ2-5; abundance: -; d_gene: TRBD1; CDR3aa: CAWSVRDRGQETQYF; CDR3nt: TGTGCCTGGAGTGTACGGGACAGGGGACAAGAGACCCAGTACTTC
v_gene: TRBV7-2; j_gene: TRBJ1-2; abundance: -; d_gene: TRBD1; CDR3aa: CASSIDRGRPAGYTF; CDR3nt: TGTGCCAGCAGCATCGACAGGGGGCGCCCCGCTGGCTACACCTTC
v_gene: TRBV7-9; j_gene: TRBJ1-2; abundance: -; d_gene: TRBD1; CDR3aa: CASSLGASGGYGYTF; CDR3nt: TGTGCCAGCAGCTTAGGTGCTTCAGGGGGCTATGGCTACACCTTC
v_gene: TRBV28; j_gene: TRBJ1-3; abundance: few; d_gene: TRBD1; CDR3aa: CASSAHRGGNTIYF; CDR3nt: TGTGCCAGCAGTGCCCACAGGGGAGGAAACACCATATATTTT
v_gene: TRBV7-3; j_gene: TRBJ2-3; abundance: -; d_gene: -; CDR3aa: CASSFGTDTQYF; CDR3nt: TGTGCCAGCAGCTTCGGCACAGATACGCAGTATTTT
v_gene: TRBV5-1; j_gene: TRBJ1-3; abundance: -; d_gene: TRBD1; CDR3aa: CASSNRDRDGATIYF; CDR3nt: TGCGCCAGCAGCAACCGGGACAGAGATGGTGCCACCATATATTTT